This TCR beta chain comes out of a study of cytomegalovirus exposure and HLA in healthy donors. General observations from the study: A few CMV-associated chains proved CMV antigen-specific in vitro. An analysis done earlier found most TCR beta V segments productive about 87% or about 30% of the time.

The PCR made use of 60 Vbeta and 13 Jbeta primers. The repertoire was sequenced with immunoSEQ multiplex PCR; TCRdb's copy has only in-frame clones and lacks some. The repertoire holds about 110,000 clones, with about three quarters as singletons. Of note for this clone: What it recognizes is unknown.

Germline values: CDR1 ENHRY, CDR2 SYGVKD. J lost 6 bases, V lost 6 bases, and 11 bases had no gene match. The CDR3 is made up of 16 amino acids. The receptor was derived from an older woman in good health and CMV-seropositive. The sequenced sample consisted of PBMCs. The chain uses TRBV10-3 and TRBJ2-1; TRBD2 matches 10 bases. The CDR3 DNA follows: TGTGCCATCAGCTCCTCCATCACTAGCGGGGTCAATGAGCAGTTCTTC. As protein: CAISSSITSGVNEQFF.